The clone carrying this T cell receptor beta chain showed up just a few times. Its antigen is not known. Every TCR beta cDNA library bore unique molecular identifiers. T cells numbering roughly 0.9 to 10 million yielded cDNA molecules that totaled roughly 500,000. TCRdb processed the PCR reads anew with MiXCR; each CDR3 protein has one entry. This sample has roughly 800,000 distinct CDR3 sequences, with approximately 44% found just once. The data are from a study of post-analysis software for immune sequencing data. The study, taken as a whole, reports: A handful of TRBV segments were significantly more frequent in patients than in controls. TRBV5-6, TRBV5-1 and TRBV20-1 were among these segments. By F measure, samples from a shared preparation batch strongly co-clustered.

Germline V gene lookup returns CDR1 MGHRA and CDR2 YSYEKL. The CDR3 is 15 amino acids. Specimen: blood. The receptor comes from a girl aged 10 to 17 with multiple sclerosis. The V and J genes are TRBV4-1 and TRBJ2-4; 9 bases fit TRBD2. The J call may be in error: the DNA end matches TRBJ2-7 better. The CDR3 spells CASSQGSLAGYEQYF. The CDR3, as DNA: TGCGCCAGCAGCCAGGGGTCACTAGCGGGCTACGAGCAGTACTTC.